Below are 2 T cell receptor beta chains sequenced from a single sample in a study of naive CD8 T cells in extremely preterm neonates. The protocol was immunoSEQ multiplex PCR, while the TCRdb copy is restricted to in-frame clones and leaves out a portion. The data hold about 5,100 clones, with under 99% observed a single time. Material for sequencing was naive CD8+ T cells from blood. Every receptor here comes from a human donor in good health.

This clone was observed a single time. The chain employs TRBV27 and TRBJ2-1, with D unresolved. The CDR3 runs to 15 residues. V was clipped by 4 bases and J by 6 bases, with 16 bases between them. Germline CDR1 is MNHEY and CDR2 is SMNVEV (reference sequence). The CDR3 region is CASSSSTGSTNEQFF. The CDR3 DNA reads as TGTGCCAGCAGTTCCTCCACCGGGTCCACCAATGAGCAGTTCTTC.

This chain uses TRBV6-1 with TRBJ2-7, with 12 bases matching TRBD2. Trimming took 2 bases from V and 7 from J; bases not matched to a gene: 12. The CDR3 runs to 17 residues. Germline loops: CDR1 MNHNS, CDR2 SASEGT. CDR3 in amino acids: CASSENGLAGGPGEQYF. CDR3 coding DNA: TGTGCCAGCAGTGAAAATGGCCTAGCGGGAGGGCCGGGGGAGCAGTACTTC.